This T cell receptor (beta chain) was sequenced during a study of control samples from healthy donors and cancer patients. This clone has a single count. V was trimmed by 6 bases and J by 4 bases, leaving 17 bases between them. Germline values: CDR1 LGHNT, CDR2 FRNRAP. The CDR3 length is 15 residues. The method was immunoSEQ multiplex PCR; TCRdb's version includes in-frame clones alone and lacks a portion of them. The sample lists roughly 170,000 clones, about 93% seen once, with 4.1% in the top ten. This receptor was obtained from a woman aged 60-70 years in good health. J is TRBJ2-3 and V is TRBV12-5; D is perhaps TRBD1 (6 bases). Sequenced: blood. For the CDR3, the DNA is TGTGCTAGTGGCGCGGACAGTTTCAGGGCAGATACGCAGTATTTT. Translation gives CASGADSFRADTQYF.